This T cell receptor (beta chain) was identified in a study of OX40 agonist ivuxolimab in advanced cancers. Study-level findings and limits: The authors did not determine the antigen specificity of the expanded peripheral T cells. At 0.1 to 3.0 mg/kg and by week 6, CD4+ and CD8+ T cells in the blood had expanded clonally.

Points on this clone: Antigen specificity is unknown.

The CDR3 length is 15 residues. Germline lookup yields CDR1 SGHNT and CDR2 YYREEE (reference sequence). The trim removed 2 bases at V and 7 bases at J, leaving 6 bases unmatched. Profiling relied on immunoSEQ multiplex PCR, and the TCRdb table lists in-frame clones only, not all of them. The sample gives 65,000 to 80,000 clones, 80% to 85% of which show up once; over 2% is in the top ten. The source of this sequence is an adult with an advanced solid tumor such as melanoma, head and neck, liver or kidney cancer. The sequenced sample was CD4+ or CD8+ T cells sorted from blood, obtained in a trial of the OX40 agonist ivuxolimab. The J gene is TRBJ1-6, the V gene TRBV5-4, with 7 bases aligning to TRBD1. CDR3 nucleotides: TGTGCCAGCAGCTTTCATGACAGGGAAAATTCACCCCTCCACTTT. Amino acids: CASSFHDRENSPLHF. Looking up the rest from reference TRBV5-4 and TRBJ1-6 gives the full variable domain: ETGVTQSPTHLIKTRGQQVTLRCSSQSGHNTVSWYQQALGQGPQFIFQYYREEENGRGNFPPRFSGLQFPNYSSELNVNALELDDSALYLCASSFHDRENSPLHFGNGTRLTVT.